This record covers a single TCR beta chain. The data stem from a study of cytomegalovirus exposure and HLA in healthy donors. Amplification used 60 Vbeta primers and 13 Jbeta primers. Here immunoSEQ multiplex PCR was the method, and the copy in TCRdb shows in-frame clones only, minus some. The sample lists about 160,000 clones, roughly 71% seen once, with 3% in the top ten. Germline CDR1 is GTSNPN and CDR2 is SVGIG (reference sequence). The CDR3 runs 13 residues. With 5 bases removed from V and 0 bases from J, the gap between germline ends came to 11 bases. This receptor was taken from a woman between 50 and 59 years old in good health and CMV-seropositive. The chain is built from TRBV30 and TRBJ2-7; TRBD2 might be the D (6 bases). Sequenced material: PBMCs. CDR3 amino acids: CAWYGGPSYEQYF. In nucleotides, the CDR3 is TGTGCCTGGTACGGGGGACCCTCCTACGAGCAGTACTTC.